A selection of T cell receptor beta chains follows, all from one sample in a study of OX40 agonist ivuxolimab in advanced cancers. Measured with immunoSEQ multiplex PCR; TCRdb has only the in-frame clones, and not every one. The table has about 69,000 clones, about four fifths seen once. Sequencing was performed on CD4+ or CD8+ T cells sorted from blood, taken in a trial of the OX40 agonist ivuxolimab. These receptors were collected from an adult with an advanced solid tumor such as melanoma, head and neck, liver or kidney cancer. Each CDR3 is given without its conserved first and last residue. Each record gives: V gene, CDR3 protein.

v_gene: TRBV18
CDR3aa: ASSPGTEAPSGANVLT

v_gene: TRBV6-6
CDR3aa: ASSYSRQRNTEAF

v_gene: TRBV6-1
CDR3aa: ASSRGQANEKLF

v_gene: TRBV2
CDR3aa: ASSEGFGDDEKLF

v_gene: TRBV27
CDR3aa: ASSPLGRSSYNEQF

v_gene: TRBV27
CDR3aa: ASSLTSKNIQY

v_gene: TRBV18
CDR3aa: ASSPPGRRNYGYT

v_gene: TRBV7-3
CDR3aa: ASSLEGANTEAF

v_gene: TRBV6-1
CDR3aa: ASIVSAASNYGYT

v_gene: TRBV5-1
CDR3aa: ASSSNKGTAVNTQY

v_gene: TRBV11-3
CDR3aa: ASSRTGSYEQY

v_gene: TRBV6-1
CDR3aa: ASSEAGRPPTYEQY

v_gene: TRBV7-8
CDR3aa: ASSSGTGDTEAF

v_gene: TRBV9
CDR3aa: ASSPGTSGGAAQY

v_gene: TRBV11-2
CDR3aa: ASSLGPLVSAEAF

v_gene: TRBV19
CDR3aa: ASSILALSETQY

v_gene: TRBV28
CDR3aa: ASLTGSNTGELF

v_gene: TRBV5-1
CDR3aa: ASSLGGGAQY

v_gene: TRBV19
CDR3aa: ASRGEVATGELF

v_gene: TRBV7-9
CDR3aa: ASSLRQAGANVLT

v_gene: TRBV5-1
CDR3aa: ASSPAPGPGNTIY

v_gene: TRBV2
CDR3aa: ASSVRSTNEKLF

v_gene: TRBV4-1
CDR3aa: ASSPPGTSGSRGAKNIQY

v_gene: TRBV18
CDR3aa: ASSPTIGEADTQY

v_gene: TRBV29-1
CDR3aa: SVEDHTSFTDTQY

v_gene: TRBV5-4
CDR3aa: ASSLMGDGQPQH

v_gene: TRBV18
CDR3aa: ASSIYQGEEAF

v_gene: TRBV6-1
CDR3aa: ASSEYGFPDTQY

v_gene: TRBV2
CDR3aa: ASRGREGTEAF

v_gene: TRBV5-5
CDR3aa: ASSLAGTSGVGAQETQY

v_gene: TRBV7-3
CDR3aa: ASRTSTYTGELF

v_gene: TRBV11-2
CDR3aa: ASSSGGTGANVLT

v_gene: TRBV15
CDR3aa: ATSRDRGADTQY

v_gene: TRBV10-1
CDR3aa: ASSEGSYEQY

v_gene: TRBV6-6
CDR3aa: ASRDDYTIY

v_gene: TRBV6-4
CDR3aa: ARVFDGPLCEQY

v_gene: TRBV6-6
CDR3aa: ASSSGGRSEKLF

v_gene: TRBV18
CDR3aa: ASSPEGLRGGQPQH

v_gene: TRBV7-2
CDR3aa: ASSGTSGAGTDTQY

v_gene: TRBV30
CDR3aa: AWRLVGSYNSPLH

v_gene: TRBV7-7
CDR3aa: ASSAGTGVADTQY